The clone carrying this T cell receptor (beta chain) was seen repeatedly, ten times or more. The target antigen is unknown. This sample is part of a study of T-cell reconstitution after alpha-beta-depleted transplantation in children. Study-level points and caveats: Surviving recipient cells, namely T cells and thymic progenitors, were the source of high day-60 TCRbeta diversity in some patients. Reportedly, alpha-beta T cells present about two months post-transplant originated from several hundred expanded clones of graft origin. Newly made T cells mostly supplied T-cell counts and diversity one year after transplant.

CDR3 length: 16 amino acids. With V trimmed by 3 bases and J by 4 bases, 10 bases remained unmatched. Germline lookup yields CDR1 DFQATT and CDR2 SNEGSKA (reference sequence). Unique molecular identifiers were incorporated when the TCRbeta library was constructed. TCRdb analysed the PCR reads with MiXCR anew, one entry per CDR3 protein. Among 550,000 to 800,000 distinct CDR3 sequences, less than 15% were seen once, and the ten largest hold 0.79%. The sequencing here drew on PBMCs, taken before TCRalphabeta/CD19-depleted stem cell transplant. This TCR came from a girl aged 2 to 10 with congenital amegakaryocytic thrombocytopenia, due to receive a stem cell transplant. The chain combines TRBV20-1 with TRBJ2-1, with 9 bases identical to TRBD2. The DNA for the CDR3 is TGCAGTGCTAGTAGGGCTAGCGGGACGAGATACAATGAGCAGTTCTTC. Protein product: CSASRASGTRYNEQFF.